The 23 T cell receptor beta chains reported below all come from one sample, sequenced in a study of blood T cell repertoires in COVID-19. Profiling relied on immunoSEQ multiplex PCR, and the TCRdb table lists in-frame clones only, not all of them. The sample contains about 180,000 clones, 80% to 90% of which appear only once. The specimen sequenced was peripheral blood. The receptors stem from a man aged 45-65 years with active or convalescent COVID-19.

The chain joins TRBV7-9 to TRBJ2-3; 11 positions agree with TRBD2. The germline CDR1 and CDR2 sequences are SEHNR and FQNEAQ (reference sequence). The CDR3 length is 16 residues. V lost 2 bases, J lost 2 bases, and 3 bases stayed unmatched. CDR3 DNA sequence: TGTGCCAGCAGCTTAATAGCGGGAGGGAACACAGATACGCAGTATTTT. Encoded protein: CASSLIAGGNTDTQYF.

This chain links TRBV18 with TRBJ2-5; D perhaps matches TRBD2 (6 bases). CDR1 and CDR2 from the germline V gene are KGHSH and LQKENI. V lost 1 base and J lost 5, with 11 bases in between. The CDR3 sequence is 14 residues long. CDR3 residues: CASSPLGAGETQYF. The CDR3 DNA reads TGTGCCAGCTCACCACTAGGTGCGGGGGAGACCCAGTACTTC.

The chain links TRBV4-1 to TRBJ2-2; the D is unclear. The CDR3 is 14 residues long. CDR1 is MGHRA and CDR2 is YSYEKL in the germline V gene. The V and J ends lost 2 bases and 5 bases respectively, with 9 bases between them. Here the CDR3 DNA reads TGCGCCAGCAGCCAACCAGGCCGGACCGGGGAGCTGTTTTTT. Amino acid sequence: CASSQPGRTGELFF.

V usage is TRBV5-6 and J usage is TRBJ1-1, with D hard to call. The V gene's germline CDR1 is SGHDT and CDR2 YYEEEE. This CDR3 has 15 amino acids. Trimming removed 4 bases from V and 0 bases from J, with 13 bases in between. In DNA, the CDR3 is TGTGCCAGCAGCCCCTCCGTGACATTGAACACTGAAGCTTTCTTT. It encodes CASSPSVTLNTEAFF.

The chain employs TRBV6-5 and TRBJ2-1, with 7 bases identical to TRBD2. This CDR3 region has 15 residues. CDR1 is MNHEY, CDR2 SVGAGI, per germline. Trimming took 6 bases from V and 7 from J; bases not matched to a gene: 12. The CDR3 protein is CASSRDSGGGNEQFF. The CDR3 DNA is TGTGCCAGCAGCCGAGACTCGGGAGGTGGGAATGAGCAGTTCTTC.

J is TRBJ1-6 and V is TRBV30; D is uncertain. This CDR3 has 12 amino acids. Germline V gene lookup returns CDR1 GTSNPN and CDR2 SVGIG (reference sequence). V was trimmed by 3 bases and J by 6 bases, leaving 6 bases between them. Here the CDR3 DNA reads TGTGCCTGGAGCAACAGTAATTCACCCCTCCACTTT. It is translated as CAWSNSNSPLHF.

The V gene is TRBV6-5, the J gene TRBJ1-2, with D hard to call. CDR1 and CDR2 (germline): MNHEY, SVGAGI. V lost 7 bases and J 8 bases, leaving 14 bases between the germline ends. This CDR3 region has 12 residues. The CDR3 loop reads CASTTGLGGYTF. DNA for the CDR3: TGTGCCAGCACGACGGGGTTGGGCGGCTACACCTTC.

The gene calls are TRBV19 and TRBJ1-4; 8 bases are shared with TRBD1. Germline V gives CDR1 LNHDA, CDR2 SQIVND (reference sequence). This CDR3 region has 16 residues. V was clipped by 5 bases and J by 4 bases; unmatched bases: 9. CDR3 sequence: CASSGARGLGNEKLFF. For the CDR3, the DNA is TGTGCCAGTAGTGGAGCCAGGGGGCTCGGTAATGAAAAACTGTTTTTT.

The J gene is TRBJ1-2, the V gene TRBV7-2; 8 bases agree with TRBD1. CDR3 length: 13 amino acids. The J segment lost 7 bases and the V segment lost 5 bases, leaving 6 bases of the junction unmatched. The germline V gene encodes CDR1 SGHTA and CDR2 FQGNSA. CDR3 bases: TGTGCCAGCAGCACGGGACAGGCTGTTGGCTACACCTTC. It codes for CASSTGQAVGYTF.

This clone has only a few counts. The chain is built from TRBV7-9 and TRBJ2-1, with 9 bases matching TRBD2. CDR1 is SEHNR and CDR2 is FQNEAQ in the germline V gene (reference sequence). The V segment lost 7 bases and the J segment 9 bases; nucleotides outside the gene matches: 10. This CDR3 is 14 amino acids long. The CDR3 loop reads CASTRGTSRGEQFF. CDR3 nucleotides: TGTGCCAGCACTAGAGGGACTAGCAGGGGTGAGCAGTTCTTC.

V and J are TRBV6-6 and TRBJ2-1; tentative D call: TRBD1 (6 bases). The CDR3 loop spans 15 amino acids. V was cut by 4 bases and J by 4 bases, with 14 bases left in between. Germline V gives CDR1 MNHNY, CDR2 SVGAGI (reference sequence). The CDR3 DNA reads as TGTGCCAGCAGTTCGAATCCGGGACAATACAATGAGCAGTTCTTC. The encoded protein is CASSSNPGQYNEQFF.

This chain connects TRBV27 to TRBJ2-1, with 8 bases aligning to TRBD1. V lost 2 bases and J lost 4; bases outside the gene matches: 4. CDR1 is MNHEY and CDR2 is SMNVEV in the germline V gene (reference sequence). There are 15 residues in the CDR3. The CDR3 spells CASSLRGQAYNEQFF. CDR3 nucleotide sequence: TGTGCCAGCAGTTTACGGGGACAGGCGTACAATGAGCAGTTCTTC.

The chain joins TRBV27 to TRBJ1-5, with 8 bases aligning to TRBD1. This CDR3 has 14 amino acids. Germline CDR1 is MNHEY and CDR2 is SMNVEV (reference sequence). Germline trimming cut 2 bases from V and 7 bases from J; bases unmatched to any gene: 4. The CDR3 here is CASSLGQGWQPQHF. The DNA for the CDR3 is TGTGCCAGCAGTTTAGGACAGGGTTGGCAGCCCCAGCATTTT.

This sequence joins TRBV2 and TRBJ2-3; TRBD1 matches 7 bases. The V segment lost 10 bases and the J segment 2 bases; nucleotides outside the gene matches: 9. The CDR3 length is 14 residues. CDR1 is SNHLY, CDR2 FYNNEI, per germline. The CDR3 loop reads CAIATGQITDTQYF. CDR3 bases: TGTGCCATAGCGACAGGGCAAATCACAGATACGCAGTATTTT.

V gene TRBV4-1 combines with J gene TRBJ1-3, with a tentative D call TRBD1 (6 bases). The V end lost 4 bases, the J end lost 0 bases, and 22 bases lay between the germline ends. Germline V CDR1 and CDR2: MGHRA, YSYEKL. CDR3 length: 19 amino acids. As DNA, the CDR3 is TGCGCCAGCAGCCGCGGTTTGGGTCAGGGGCTTACCTCTGGAAACACCATATATTTT. It translates to CASSRGLGQGLTSGNTIYF.

The chain recombines TRBV5-1 with TRBJ2-5, with 7 bases aligning to TRBD1. The CDR3 has 15 amino acids. Trimming removed 4 bases from V and 4 bases from J; junction bases left unmatched: 10. Germline-derived CDR1 and CDR2 are SGHRS and YFSETQ. CDR3 coding DNA: TGCGCCAGCAGCCCCTCGACAGGGTGGGGAGAGACCCAGTACTTC. Residues: CASSPSTGWGETQYF.

The chain is built from TRBV27 and TRBJ1-1, with 11 bases identical to TRBD1. CDR1 and CDR2 from the germline V gene are MNHEY and SMNVEV (reference sequence). The V gene end was trimmed by 6 bases and the J gene end by 3 bases; junction bases not matched to a gene: 27. The CDR3 covers 22 residues. In DNA form, the CDR3 reads TGTGCCAGCAGCCCCCGATCGAGTTGGACAGGGGGCGCGGGAGGCAAGGACACTGAAGCTTTCTTT. As protein: CASSPRSSWTGGAGGKDTEAFF.

The CDR3 is CASSKGDGHSGNTIYF. The CDR3 nucleotides are TGTGCCAGCAGTAAAGGAGACGGCCACTCTGGAAACACCATATATTTT. The rearrangement uses TRBV7-2 and TRBJ1-3; no clear D. Trimming shortened V by 6 bases and J by 0 bases, and 15 bases separated the two germline ends. Germline CDR1 SGHTA, CDR2 FQGNSA. This CDR3 is built from 16 residues. The variable domain in full, completed from reference TRBV7-2 and TRBJ1-3, reads GAGVSQSPSNKVTEKGKDVELRCDPISGHTALYWYRQSLGQGLEFLIYFQGNSAPDKSGLPSDRFSAERTGGSVSTLTIQRTQQEDSAVYLCASSKGDGHSGNTIYFGEGSWLTVV.

V usage is TRBV2 and J usage is TRBJ1-1, with 7 nucleotides matching TRBD1. The CDR3 is 14 amino acids. Trimming took 6 bases from V and 1 from J; bases not matched to a gene: 5. Germline V gene sequence: CDR1 SNHLY, CDR2 FYNNEI. This chain's CDR3 is CASRGRQGNTEAFF. The CDR3 DNA is TGTGCCAGCAGGGGGAGACAGGGGAACACTGAAGCTTTCTTT.

The rearrangement links TRBV20-1 to TRBJ2-7; TRBD1 matches at 9 bases. The CDR3 has 10 residues. Germline loops: CDR1 DFQATT, CDR2 SNEGSKA (reference sequence). The CDR3 DNA reads as TGCAGGGGCATCGGGACAGGGAAAAAGGTC. Its protein is CRGIGTGKKV.

This chain uses TRBV6-5 with TRBJ1-1; TRBD1 might be the D (6 bases). The CDR3 consists of 12 residues. Trimming left V 5 bases short and J 7 bases short, with 11 bases between. Per germline, CDR1 MNHEY and CDR2 SVGAGI. The CDR3 DNA reads as TGTGCCAGCAGTCATCCGACAGGTGAAGCTTTCTTT. Translation gives CASSHPTGEAFF.

This clone was recorded a few times. J is TRBJ2-7 and V is TRBV30, with D perhaps TRBD1 (6 bases). Germline V gene data show CDR1 as GTSNPN and CDR2 as SVGIG (reference sequence). Trimming left V 3 bases short and J 12 bases short, with 21 bases between. The CDR3 is 13 residues long. CDR3 residues: CAWSEGEDRRAYF. CDR3 DNA: TGTGCCTGGAGCGAGGGGGAAGATAGACGAGCGTACTTC.

Only one count was recorded for this clone. This chain joins TRBV14 and TRBJ1-1, with 7 positions matching TRBD1. Trimming took 4 bases from V and 1 from J; bases not matched to a gene: 0. CDR3 length: 13 amino acids. Germline V lookup: CDR1 SGHDN, CDR2 FVKESK. The CDR3 DNA reads as TGTGCCAGCAGCCGGGACAGGAACACTGAAGCTTTCTTT. This codes for CASSRDRNTEAFF.